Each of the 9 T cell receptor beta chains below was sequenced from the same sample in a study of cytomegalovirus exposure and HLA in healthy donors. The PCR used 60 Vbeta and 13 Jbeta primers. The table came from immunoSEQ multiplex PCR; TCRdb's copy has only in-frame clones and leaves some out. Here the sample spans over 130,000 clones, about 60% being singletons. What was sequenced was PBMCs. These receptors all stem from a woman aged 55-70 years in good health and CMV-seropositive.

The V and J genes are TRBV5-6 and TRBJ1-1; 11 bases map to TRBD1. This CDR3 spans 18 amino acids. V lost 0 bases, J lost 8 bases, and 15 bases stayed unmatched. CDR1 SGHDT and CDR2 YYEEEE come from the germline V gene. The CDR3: CASSLGTGGAPQSIEAFF. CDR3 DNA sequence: TGTGCCAGCAGCTTGGGGACAGGGGGCGCCCCGCAGTCGATAGAAGCTTTCTTT. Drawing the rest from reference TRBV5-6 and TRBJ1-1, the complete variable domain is DAGVTQSPTHLIKTRGQQVTLRCSPKSGHDTVSWYQQALGQGPQFIFQYYEEEERQRGNFPDRFSGHQFPNYSSELNVNALLLGDSALYLCASSLGTGGAPQSIEAFFGQGTRLTVV.

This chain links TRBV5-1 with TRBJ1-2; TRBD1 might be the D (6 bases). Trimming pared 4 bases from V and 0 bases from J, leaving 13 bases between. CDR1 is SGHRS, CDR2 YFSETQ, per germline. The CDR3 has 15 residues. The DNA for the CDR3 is TGCGCCAGCAGCCCGGGGGGGGCCCCTAACTATGGCTACACCTTC. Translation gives CASSPGGAPNYGYTF.

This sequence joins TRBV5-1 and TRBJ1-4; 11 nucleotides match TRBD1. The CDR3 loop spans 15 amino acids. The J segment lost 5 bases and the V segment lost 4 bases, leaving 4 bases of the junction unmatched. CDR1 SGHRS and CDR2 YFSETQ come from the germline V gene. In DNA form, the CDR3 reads TGCGCCAGCAGCCCCCGGACAGGGGGCAATGAAAAACTGTTTTTT. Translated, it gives CASSPRTGGNEKLFF.

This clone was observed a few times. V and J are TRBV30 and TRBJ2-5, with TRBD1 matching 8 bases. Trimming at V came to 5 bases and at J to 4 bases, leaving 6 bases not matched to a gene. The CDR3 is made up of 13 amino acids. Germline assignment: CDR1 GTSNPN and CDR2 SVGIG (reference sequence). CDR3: CAWGRDRGETQYF. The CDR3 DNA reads TGTGCCTGGGGGCGTGACAGGGGAGAGACCCAGTACTTC.

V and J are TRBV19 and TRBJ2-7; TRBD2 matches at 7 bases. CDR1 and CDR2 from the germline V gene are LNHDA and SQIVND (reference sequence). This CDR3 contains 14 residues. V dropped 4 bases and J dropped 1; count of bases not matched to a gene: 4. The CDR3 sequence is CASSTRDYSYEQYF. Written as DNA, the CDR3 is TGTGCCAGTAGTACCCGGGACTATTCCTACGAGCAGTACTTC.

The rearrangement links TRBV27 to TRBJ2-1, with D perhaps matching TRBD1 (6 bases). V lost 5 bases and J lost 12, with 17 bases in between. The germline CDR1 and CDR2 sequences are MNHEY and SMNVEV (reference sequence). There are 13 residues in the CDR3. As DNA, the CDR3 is TGTGCCAGCAGTCTAATTCCCAGGACAGTGCAGTTCTTC. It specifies CASSLIPRTVQFF.

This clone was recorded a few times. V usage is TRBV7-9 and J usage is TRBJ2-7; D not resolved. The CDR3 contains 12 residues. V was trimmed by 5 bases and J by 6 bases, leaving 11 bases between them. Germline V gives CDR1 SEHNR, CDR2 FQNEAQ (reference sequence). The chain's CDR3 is CASSPFSVEQYF. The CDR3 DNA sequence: TGTGCCAGCAGCCCCTTCAGCGTCGAGCAGTACTTC.

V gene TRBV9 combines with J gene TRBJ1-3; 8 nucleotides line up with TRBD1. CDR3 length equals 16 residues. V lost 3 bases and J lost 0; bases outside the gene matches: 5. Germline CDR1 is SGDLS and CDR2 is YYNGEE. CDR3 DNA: TGTGCCAGCAGCGCTCAGGGGGCCAGCTCTGGAAACACCATATATTTT. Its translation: CASSAQGASSGNTIYF. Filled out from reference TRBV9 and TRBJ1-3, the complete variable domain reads DSGVTQTPKHLITATGQRVTLRCSPRSGDLSVYWYQQSLDQGLQFLIQYYNGEERAKGNILERFSAQQFPDLHSELNLSSLELGDSALYFCASSAQGASSGNTIYFGEGSWLTVV.

CDR3 region: CASSQWGSSTGYNEQFF. CDR3 nucleotides: TGCGCCAGCAGTCAATGGGGGTCTTCGACAGGGTACAATGAGCAGTTCTTC. The genes are TRBV23-1 and TRBJ2-1, with 7 bases that match TRBD1. TRBV23-1 is an ORF, with its function uncertain. With V trimmed by 1 base and J by 4 bases, 10 bases remained unmatched. The CDR3 sequence is 17 residues long.